The 14 T cell receptor beta chains below all came from one sample that was sequenced in a study of beta chain features in type 1 diabetes. Overall study results and limits: When Type 1 diabetes patients were examined, their TCRB CDR3s proved moderately but significantly shorter in all four CD4+ subsets.

TCRB transcripts that were expressed got sequenced, as all of the isolated RNA had been reverse transcribed. Assay used: immunoSEQ multiplex PCR; TCRdb lists only in-frame clones, some missing. The sample yields around 15,000 clones, 65% to 85% seen once. Their antigens remain unidentified. Sequenced input: stem cell memory CD4+ T cells from blood. The receptors originated from a woman aged 18 to 35 with type 1 diabetes.

The V and J genes are TRBV11-2 and TRBJ2-1; TRBD2 might be the D (7 bases). Germline CDR1 SGHAT, CDR2 FQNNGV. The V end lost 5 bases, the J end lost 1 base, and 15 bases lay between the germline ends. The CDR3 loop spans 16 amino acids. CDR3 sequence reads: CASSPLAGASYNEQFF. The CDR3, as DNA: TGTGCCAGCAGCCCCCTCGCGGGGGCGTCCTACAATGAGCAGTTCTTC. Complete variable domain (other parts from reference TRBV11-2 and TRBJ2-1): EAGVAQSPRYKIIEKRQSVAFWCNPISGHATLYWYQQILGQGPKLLIQFQNNGVVDDSQLPKDRFSAERLKGVDSTLKIQPAKLEDSAVYLCASSPLAGASYNEQFFGPGTRLTVL.

J is TRBJ1-1 and V is TRBV6-1; D unresolved. Germline CDR1 is MNHNS and CDR2 is SASEGT. Trimming removed 4 bases from V and 0 bases from J, with 6 bases in between. The CDR3 contains 13 residues. The CDR3 here is CASSVEMNTEAFF. DNA of the CDR3: TGTGCCAGCAGTGTTGAGATGAACACTGAAGCTTTCTTT.

The table lists this clone with a few counts. The rearrangement links TRBV23-1 to TRBJ1-2; D is possibly TRBD1 (6 bases). TRBV23-1 is marked as an open reading frame, function uncertain. V was cut by 6 bases and J by 1 base, with 9 bases left in between. The CDR3 is 13 amino acids. The CDR3 sequence is CASSRGYNYGYTF. CDR3 nucleotide sequence: TGCGCCAGCAGCAGGGGTTATAACTATGGCTACACCTTC.

The chain has TRBV7-3 and TRBJ1-1, with 9 bases lining up with TRBD1. Looked up from germline, CDR1 is SGHTA and CDR2 is FQGTGA. J gave up 8 bases and V 1 base, and 5 bases lay outside the gene matches. This CDR3 comprises 14 residues. The CDR3: CASSLIGQGTEAFF. The DNA for the CDR3 is TGTGCCAGCAGCTTAATCGGACAGGGGACAGAAGCTTTCTTT.

This clone was recorded a few times. The J gene is TRBJ2-6, the V gene TRBV21-1; TRBD1 reflects the table's D call only, with no check against the DNA. TRBV21-1 is designated a pseudogene. The CDR3 is 17 amino acids. CDR3 region: CASSRTGCFRGANVLTF. DNA of the CDR3: TGTGCCAGCAGCAGGACAGGGTGCTTCCGTGGGGCCAACGTCCTGACTTTC.

The chain joins TRBV5-1 to TRBJ2-2, with 7 bases identical to TRBD1. With 3 bases clipped from V and 6 bases from J, the junction kept 8 bases outside the gene matches. This CDR3 region has 15 residues. CDR1 and CDR2 from the germline V gene are SGHRS and YFSETQ. The CDR3 here is CASSSGQARSGELFF. The CDR3 DNA reads TGCGCCAGCAGCTCCGGACAGGCTCGTTCCGGGGAGCTGTTTTTT.

Here the CDR3 reads CASSLTWAYNEQFF. The DNA for the CDR3 is TGTGCCAGCAGTTTAACCTGGGCATACAATGAGCAGTTCTTC. V usage is TRBV28 and J usage is TRBJ2-1; D ambiguous. The CDR3 loop spans 14 amino acids. The ends were cut back, 2 bases at V and 4 bases at J, with 9 bases in the middle. CDR1 and CDR2 (germline): MDHEN, SYDVKM.

The CDR3 sequence is CASRKDGNEQFF. CDR3 in DNA: TGCGCCAGCCGTAAAGACGGGAATGAGCAGTTCTTC. The chain employs TRBV10-1 and TRBJ2-1, with D hard to call. Germline V gives CDR1 WNHNN, CDR2 SYGVQD (reference sequence). Trimming pared 8 bases from V and 7 bases from J, leaving 12 bases between. This CDR3 has 12 residues.

The chain links TRBV19 to TRBJ2-3, with 13 bases identical to TRBD2. This CDR3 is 18 amino acids long. V shed 1 base and J 3 bases; nucleotides not matched to a gene: 7. Germline-derived CDR1 and CDR2 are LNHDA and SQIVND (reference sequence). The CDR3, as DNA: TGTGCCAGTAGTATAGGGGCCGGACTAGCGGGAGAAACAGATACGCAGTATTTT. Translating it yields CASSIGAGLAGETDTQYF.

V is TRBV19 and J is TRBJ1-1; 9 positions match TRBD1. The CDR3 length is 14 residues. V trimming: 6 bases; J trimming: 5 bases; junction bases outside the gene matches: 7. CDR1 is LNHDA, CDR2 SQIVND, per germline (reference sequence). CDR3 coding DNA: TGTGCCAGTAGCCTGGACAGGGGCCGAACTGAAGCTTTCTTT. As protein: CASSLDRGRTEAFF.

The chain employs TRBV29-1 and TRBJ1-1, with TRBD1 as a possible D gene (6 bases). Trimming stripped 5 bases from V and 0 bases from J, with 10 bases between. The CDR3 is made up of 13 amino acids. Germline lookup yields CDR1 SQVTM and CDR2 ANQGSEA. For the CDR3, the DNA is TGCAGCGTTAGGACAGTCATGAACACTGAAGCTTTCTTT. Translated: CSVRTVMNTEAFF.

This chain joins TRBV9 and TRBJ2-2; a weak D match, TRBD1 (6 bases). The CDR3 covers 15 residues. Between the trimmed V and J ends, which lost 4 bases and 6 bases, there was a span of 16 bases. Germline-derived CDR1 and CDR2 are SGDLS and YYNGEE. CDR3 amino acids: CASSPGDMRAGELFF. In DNA, the CDR3 is TGTGCCAGCAGCCCTGGGGACATGCGGGCCGGGGAGCTGTTTTTT.

J is TRBJ2-2 and V is TRBV2; a possible D gene is TRBD2 (7 bases). The germline V and J ends were trimmed by 4 bases and 1 base, with 10 bases remaining between them. Germline CDR1 reads SNHLY; CDR2 reads FYNNEI. The CDR3 totals 15 residues. CDR3 bases: TGTGCCAGCAGTGGGGGGGGCGGGAACACCGGGGAGCTGTTTTTT. It translates to CASSGGGGNTGELFF.

V gene TRBV19 combines with J gene TRBJ2-3; tentatively, D is TRBD1 (5 bases). This CDR3 is 19 amino acids long. Germline lookup yields CDR1 LNHDA and CDR2 SQIVND (reference sequence). V gave up 6 bases and J gave up 3 bases, with 28 bases separating them. The CDR3 coding sequence is TGTGCCAGTAGAAAATCAGCATTTTTCAGCAGGGCAGGTACAGATACGCAGTATTTT. Translated: CASRKSAFFSRAGTDTQYF.